This T cell receptor (beta chain) was sequenced in a study of low-dose radiotherapy and immunotherapy resistance in tumors. Across the whole study: The study delivered 0.5 Gy per fraction every 2 weeks to Cohort 1, totaling 6.5 Gy. At a dose of 200 mg/m2, intravenous cyclophosphamide was given every two weeks, one day before radiation and immunotherapy.

TRAV- and TRBV-specific primers primed first-strand cDNA, covering alpha and beta chains. The PCR that amplified TCRs ran for around 20 cycles, relying on a constant-region primer and a V-primer adapter. Amplification of isolated mRNA was accomplished via in vitro transcription. TCRdb reprocessed the reads via MiXCR and lists one record per CDR3 protein. This repertoire shows about 82,000 distinct CDR3 sequences, 18% found once; its top ten account for about 5.5%. The CDR3 totals 11 residues. V was clipped by 6 bases and J by 5 bases, with 9 bases between them. Germline V gene sequence: CDR1 GTSNPN, CDR2 SVGIG (reference sequence). Time point described: before trial treatment. Administered to the donors were nivolumab, ipilimumab, aspirin, low-dose cyclophosphamide and low-dose radiotherapy. At least ten counts were recorded for this clonotype.

The input for sequencing was PBMCs, taken before treatment. The TCR was taken from a male donor with prostate cancer. V gene TRBV30 combines with J gene TRBJ2-3; D possibly corresponds to TRBD2 (6 bases). In DNA, the CDR3 is TGTGCCTGTACGACTAGAGATACGCAGTATTTT. It encodes CACTTRDTQYF.